The 13 T cell receptor beta chains presented below share a single source sample, sequenced in a study of T cells in Graves' hyperthyroidism and ophthalmopathy (dated by TCRdb to 2018 to 2020). Receptors were amplified or captured by multiplex PCR. TCRdb lists the instrument as Illumina HiSeq 2000. The TCR beta CDR3 regions were amplified from the RNA transcripts. A first-round RT-PCR of the TCR CDR3 used the HTBI primer set with the Qiagen OneStep RT-PCR kit. TCRdb passed the public sequencing reads through fastp at Q25 and MiXCR, retaining productive beta sequences. Rows are unified per CDR3 protein, each entry keeping the most common DNA and genes. In this sample the table shows 550,000 to 850,000 distinct CDR3 sequences, roughly 20% of which occur a single time. Of the sample, around 15% falls within the top ten clones. Sequenced sample: blood. The receptors were sampled from a woman in her forties or fifties with Graves' hyperthyroidism that later progressed to Graves' ophthalmopathy.

This clonotype was counted many times. The chain carries TRBV7-9 and TRBJ1-1; D gene uncertain. The V end was cut by 0 bases, the J end by 10 bases, with 9 bases between. This CDR3 is 12 amino acids long. Germline CDR1 and CDR2: SEHNR and FQNEAQ (reference sequence). The CDR3, as DNA: TGTGCCAGCAGCTTAGCGGAGGGAGGAGCTTTCTTT. It specifies CASSLAEGGAFF.

This clonotype was found a few times. CDR3 protein: CATSLRDSYNEQFF. The DNA of the CDR3 is TGTGCCACCAGCTTACGGGACTCCTACAATGAGCAGTTCTTC. The chain uses TRBV15 and TRBJ2-1; a weak D match, TRBD2 (5 bases). The V gene lost 5 bases and the J gene lost 0 bases, with 8 bases spanning the gap. Germline V gives CDR1 LNHNV, CDR2 YYDKDF (reference sequence). The CDR3 is 14 amino acids.

This chain connects TRBV18 to TRBJ2-3; no firm D call. Germline V gene lookup returns CDR1 KGHSH and CDR2 LQKENI. The CDR3 runs to 15 residues. With 3 bases removed from V and 1 base from J, the gap between germline ends came to 11 bases. The DNA for the CDR3 is TGTGCCAGCTCACCGTCCTTCTCCGGCACAGATACGCAGTATTTT. It yields the protein CASSPSFSGTDTQYF.

The V gene is TRBV18, the J gene TRBJ1-1; 7 nucleotides align to TRBD1. The ends lost 3 bases at V and 1 base at J; junction bases unmatched: 11. The CDR3 is made up of 17 amino acids. In germline, CDR1 is KGHSH, CDR2 LQKENI. The CDR3 sequence is CASSPRDSASWNTEAFF. DNA of the CDR3: TGTGCCAGCTCACCCCGGGACAGCGCTTCTTGGAACACTGAAGCTTTCTTT.

This clonotype was seen a handful of times. V usage is TRBV7-9 and J usage is TRBJ2-6, with D unresolved. The V end was cut by 1 base, the J end by 2 bases, with 6 bases between. Germline-derived CDR1 and CDR2 are SEHNR and FQNEAQ (reference sequence). The CDR3 is 15 amino acids. The CDR3: CASSLEETGANVLTF. Here the CDR3 DNA reads TGTGCCAGCAGCTTAGAGGAGACTGGGGCCAACGTCCTGACTTTC.

For this clonotype: It may be a read error: a sequence one base away is much more abundant. The CDR3 sequence is CASRSESAEAFF. The DNA of the CDR3 is TGTGCCAGCAGGTCCGAGTCGGCTGAAGCTTTCTTT. This chain joins TRBV11-2 and TRBJ1-1; D remains ambiguous. V was cut by 6 bases and J by 6 bases, with 11 bases left in between. Germline CDR1 SGHAT, CDR2 FQNNGV. CDR3 length: 12 amino acids.

This clonotype has at least ten counts. The CDR3 region is CASSPVQVSTDTQYF. The CDR3 DNA reads TGTGCCAGCAGCCCCGTCCAGGTTAGCACAGATACGCAGTATTTT. V gene TRBV3-1 combines with J gene TRBJ2-3; the D is unclear. The V gene's germline CDR1 is LGHDT and CDR2 YNNKEL (reference sequence). The V end was cut by 4 bases, the J end by 0 bases, with 11 bases between. The CDR3 sequence is 15 residues long.

Only a few counts were recorded for this clonotype. The chain has TRBV20-1 and TRBJ1-2, with D possibly TRBD1 on 5 matching bases. CDR1 and CDR2 (germline): DFQATT, SNEGSKA (reference sequence). The CDR3 spans 14 residues. V was clipped by 2 bases and J by 3 bases, with 13 bases between them. The CDR3 DNA sequence: TGCAGTGCTAGATGGGGGTTTGGGGACTATGGCTACACCTTC. Its protein is CSARWGFGDYGYTF.

Regarding this clonotype: The junction and the germline gene differ at one end; a read error may be behind it. The chain is built from TRBV3-1 and TRBJ2-7; D may match TRBD1 or TRBD2 (7 bases each). The CDR3 has 15 residues. Germline-derived CDR1 and CDR2 are LGHDT and YNNKEL (reference sequence). The CDR3 loop reads CANSQGGAPSYEQYF. CDR3 coding DNA: TGTGCCAACAGCCAGGGGGGGGCACCCTCCTACGAGCAGTACTTC.

The chain combines TRBV20-1 with TRBJ1-1; D gene ambiguous. Germline assignment: CDR1 DFQATT and CDR2 SNEGSKA (reference sequence). This CDR3 comprises 13 residues. The V end was cut by 6 bases, the J end by 5 bases, with 16 bases between. In DNA form, the CDR3 reads TGCAGTGCAGTGTCGGGGTTCTCAACTGAAGCTTTCTTT. It encodes CSAVSGFSTEAFF.

This clonotype occurred many times. The chain has TRBV30 and TRBJ1-2; D is perhaps TRBD1 (5 bases). The germline V gene encodes CDR1 GTSNPN and CDR2 SVGIG (reference sequence). This CDR3 has 15 amino acids. Trimming removed 5 bases from V and 8 bases from J, with 24 bases in between. CDR3 in DNA: TGTGCCTGGGTGGAGAGGGACCGAGTTTATTTCGGCTACACCTTC. Amino acid sequence: CAWVERDRVYFGYTF.

This clonotype was detected a few times. The chain couples TRBV6-1 to TRBJ2-7, with D possibly TRBD1 on 7 matching bases. In germline, CDR1 is MNHNS, CDR2 SASEGT. The CDR3 contains 12 residues. Trimming pared 10 bases from V and 1 base from J, leaving 11 bases between. The CDR3: CATEGQSYEQYF. CDR3 in DNA: TGTGCCACGGAGGGACAGTCCTACGAGCAGTACTTC.

This clonotype was detected ten times or more. The chain employs TRBV12-3 or TRBV12-4 and TRBJ2-1; a weak D match, TRBD1 (6 bases). Trimming left V 7 bases short and J 6 bases short, with 16 bases between. The CDR3 sequence is 14 residues long. CDR3: CASTYRVSSNEQFF. CDR3 sequence (DNA): TGTGCCAGCACCTACAGGGTGTCGAGCAATGAGCAGTTCTTC.